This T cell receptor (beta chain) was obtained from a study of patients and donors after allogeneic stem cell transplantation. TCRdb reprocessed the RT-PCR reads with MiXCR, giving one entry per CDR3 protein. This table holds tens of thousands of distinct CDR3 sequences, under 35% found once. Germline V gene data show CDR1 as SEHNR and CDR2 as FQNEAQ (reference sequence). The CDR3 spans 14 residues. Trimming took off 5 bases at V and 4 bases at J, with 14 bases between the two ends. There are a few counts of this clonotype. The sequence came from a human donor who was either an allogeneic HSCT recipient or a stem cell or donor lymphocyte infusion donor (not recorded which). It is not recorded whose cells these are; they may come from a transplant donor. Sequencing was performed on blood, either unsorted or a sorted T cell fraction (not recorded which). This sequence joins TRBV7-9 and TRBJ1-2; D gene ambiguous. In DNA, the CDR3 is TGTGCCAGCAGCCCGGAGGGTGGAAGCTATGGCTACACCTTC. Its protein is CASSPEGGSYGYTF. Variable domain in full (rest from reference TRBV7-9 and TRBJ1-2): DTGVSQNPRHKITKRGQNVTFRCDPISEHNRLYWYRQTLGQGPEFLTYFQNEAQLEKSRLLSDRFSAERPKGSFSTLEIQRTEQGDSAMYLCASSPEGGSYGYTFGSGTRLTVV.